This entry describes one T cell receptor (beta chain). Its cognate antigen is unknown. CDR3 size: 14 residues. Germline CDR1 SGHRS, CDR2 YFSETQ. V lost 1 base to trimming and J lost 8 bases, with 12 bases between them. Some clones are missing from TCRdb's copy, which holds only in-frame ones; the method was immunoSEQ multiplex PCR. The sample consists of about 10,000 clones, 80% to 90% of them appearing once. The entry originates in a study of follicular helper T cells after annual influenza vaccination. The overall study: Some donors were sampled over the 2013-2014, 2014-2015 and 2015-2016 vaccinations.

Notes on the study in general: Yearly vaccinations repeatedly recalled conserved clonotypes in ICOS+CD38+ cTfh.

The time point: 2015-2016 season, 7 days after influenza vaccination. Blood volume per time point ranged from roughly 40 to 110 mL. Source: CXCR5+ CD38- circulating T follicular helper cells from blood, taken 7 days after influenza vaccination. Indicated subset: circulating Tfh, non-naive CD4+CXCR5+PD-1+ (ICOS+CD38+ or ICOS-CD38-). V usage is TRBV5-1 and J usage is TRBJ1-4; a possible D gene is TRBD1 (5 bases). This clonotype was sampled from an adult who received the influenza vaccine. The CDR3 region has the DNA TGCGCCAGCAGCTTGCAGGGTCGGGGAGAAAAACTGTTTTTT. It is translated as CASSLQGRGEKLFF. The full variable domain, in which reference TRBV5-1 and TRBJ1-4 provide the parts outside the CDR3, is KAGVTQTPRYLIKTRGQQVTLSCSPISGHRSVSWYQQTPGQGLQFLFEYFSETQRNKGNFPGRFSGRQFSNSRSEMNVSTLELGDSALYLCASSLQGRGEKLFFGSGTQLSVL.